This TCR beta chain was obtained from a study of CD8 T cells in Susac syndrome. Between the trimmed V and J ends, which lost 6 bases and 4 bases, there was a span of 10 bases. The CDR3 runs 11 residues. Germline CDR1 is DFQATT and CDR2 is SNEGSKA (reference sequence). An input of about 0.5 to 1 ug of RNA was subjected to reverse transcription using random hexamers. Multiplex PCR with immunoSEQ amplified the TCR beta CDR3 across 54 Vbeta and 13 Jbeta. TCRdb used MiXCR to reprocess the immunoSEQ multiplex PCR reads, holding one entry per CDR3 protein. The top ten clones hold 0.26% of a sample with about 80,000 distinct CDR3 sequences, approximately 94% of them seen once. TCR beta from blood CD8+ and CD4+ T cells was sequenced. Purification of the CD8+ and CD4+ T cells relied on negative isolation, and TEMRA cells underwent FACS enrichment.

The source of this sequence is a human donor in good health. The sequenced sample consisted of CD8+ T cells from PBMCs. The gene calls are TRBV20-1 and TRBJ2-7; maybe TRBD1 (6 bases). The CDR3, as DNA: TGCAGTGCCGTAACAGGGTACGAGCAGTACTTC. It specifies CSAVTGYEQYF.